This T cell receptor beta chain was sequenced during a study of blood T cell repertoires in COVID-19 (dated by TCRdb to the early 2020s). Study-wide context: The collaborator samples originated in the United States, Italy and Spain and spanned the acute and convalescent phases of COVID-19. The dataset comprised deeply sampled blood TCRbeta repertoires from subjects exposed to, actively infected with, or recovered from COVID-19. The prospective study material was composed of cDNA or gDNA derived from T cells, B-cell-depleted T cells, or PBMCs. The repertoires were released in a freely available public database meant as a resource for research on the immune response to SARS-CoV-2. Samples came from the ongoing ImmuneRACE study (first 160 participants) plus 1,254 subjects from 6 global collaborators. HLA class I and class II types, where available, came from metadata supplied by the sample provider rather than from assay-based typing. The sample metadata nearly always contained a de-identified subject ID, COVID-19 status, age in years and sex. Here is what the overall study found, with its caveats: The quantity of clinical and demographic metadata differed by source and by participant and was supplied without curation.

Whole blood was collected in K2EDTA tubes by collaborating institutions according to the institutions' own protocols. For TCRbeta analysis, collaborators shipped samples in one of three forms: frozen whole blood, isolated PBMCs, or DNA extracted from either of those sample types. Comments on this clone: This clone's antigen is unknown. No quality values exist for individual bases; no much larger clone is one base distant.

TCRbeta CDR3 regions were amplified from genomic DNA using the immunoSEQ Assay, a bias-controlled multiplex PCR. The authors' pipeline ran thus. The number of nucleated cells in each sample was estimated by amplification of reference gene primers within the assay. Sequence reads were collapsed and filtered to measure the absolute abundance of every unique TCRbeta CDR3 rearrangement. For each sample, productive Simpson clonality was calculated as the square root of Simpson's diversity index across productive rearrangements. This immuneACCESS table, as held by TCRdb, lists in-frame sequences with V and J called but not all clones. Of the missing ones, under half trace to an unresolved V gene in checked studies; the others have no known cause. Clone size and the V and J calls come from that table; the DNA yielded D and trimming. The table for this sample lists 240,000 or so clones; approximately 80% of them were counted only once. Of the sample, about 3.2% is held by the ten largest clones.

CDR3 length: 16 amino acids, cysteine to phenylalanine. Of all the DNA, just the CDR3 is kept, 48 bases in frame from base 1. CDR1 MNHEY and CDR2 SMNVEV are derived from the germline V gene (reference sequence). Relative to germline, V is 2 bases shorter and J is 4 bases shorter, with 14 bases between their ends. This TCR was sampled from a young woman with acute or convalescent COVID-19. The sample comprised peripheral blood. The chain uses TRBV27 and TRBJ1-4; D gene: possibly TRBD1, on 5 matching bases. The DNA sequence is as follows: TGTGCCAGCAGTTTAGTTTTTGGGGCGATTAATGAAAAACTGTTTTTT. This yields the protein CASSLVFGAINEKLFF.